One T cell receptor (beta chain) is described in this entry. TCRdb called the RT-PCR reads again in MiXCR, with one record for every CDR3 protein. The table includes about 150,000 distinct CDR3 sequences, 30% to 45% detected once. This specimen comes from a study of patients and donors after allogeneic stem cell transplantation. V gave up 5 bases and J gave up 0 bases; unmatched junction bases: 12. There are 18 residues in the CDR3. The germline V gene encodes CDR1 MGHRA and CDR2 YSYEKL. The chain couples TRBV4-1 to TRBJ2-1; TRBD2 matches at 8 bases. The clonotype was recovered from a human donor who was either an allogeneic HSCT recipient or a stem cell or donor lymphocyte infusion donor (not recorded which). It is not recorded whose cells these are; they may come from a transplant donor. Sequenced sample: blood, either unsorted or a sorted T cell fraction (not recorded which). CDR3 residues: CASSSRGGGPSSYNEQFF. In DNA, the CDR3 is TGCGCCAGCAGCTCCAGAGGCGGGGGGCCGAGCTCCTACAATGAGCAGTTCTTC.